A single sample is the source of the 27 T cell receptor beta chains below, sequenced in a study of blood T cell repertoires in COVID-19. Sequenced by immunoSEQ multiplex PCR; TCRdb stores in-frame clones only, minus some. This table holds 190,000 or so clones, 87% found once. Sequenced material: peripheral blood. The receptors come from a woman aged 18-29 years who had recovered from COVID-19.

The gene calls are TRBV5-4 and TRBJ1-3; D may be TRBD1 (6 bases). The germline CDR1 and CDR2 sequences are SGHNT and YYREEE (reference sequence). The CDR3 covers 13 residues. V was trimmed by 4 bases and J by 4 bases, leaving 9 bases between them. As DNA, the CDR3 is TGTGCCAGCAGCACAGGGACGGGAAACACCATATATTTT. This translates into CASSTGTGNTIYF. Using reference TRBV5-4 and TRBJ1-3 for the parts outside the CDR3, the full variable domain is ETGVTQSPTHLIKTRGQQVTLRCSSQSGHNTVSWYQQALGQGPQFIFQYYREEENGRGNFPPRFSGLQFPNYSSELNVNALELDDSALYLCASSTGTGNTIYFGEGSWLTVV.

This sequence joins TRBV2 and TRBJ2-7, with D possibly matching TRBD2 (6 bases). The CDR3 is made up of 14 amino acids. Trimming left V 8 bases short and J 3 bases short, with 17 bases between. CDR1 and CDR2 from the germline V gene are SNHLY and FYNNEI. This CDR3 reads CASSKRGSDYEQYF. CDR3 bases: TGTGCCAGCTCGAAACGGGGGAGCGACTACGAGCAGTACTTC.

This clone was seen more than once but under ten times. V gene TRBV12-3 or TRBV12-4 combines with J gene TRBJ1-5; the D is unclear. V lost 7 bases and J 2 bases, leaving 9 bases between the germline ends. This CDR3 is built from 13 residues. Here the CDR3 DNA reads TGTGCCAGCACTCTCAGTGGCAATCAGCCCCAGCATTTT. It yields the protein CASTLSGNQPQHF.

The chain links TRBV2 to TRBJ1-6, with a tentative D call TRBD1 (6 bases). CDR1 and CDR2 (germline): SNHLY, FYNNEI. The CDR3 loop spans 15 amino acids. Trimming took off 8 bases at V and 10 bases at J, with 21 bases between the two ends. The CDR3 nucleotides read TGTGCCAGCGTAAAAGAGGCACAGGGTTTCTCACCCCTCCACTTT. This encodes CASVKEAQGFSPLHF.

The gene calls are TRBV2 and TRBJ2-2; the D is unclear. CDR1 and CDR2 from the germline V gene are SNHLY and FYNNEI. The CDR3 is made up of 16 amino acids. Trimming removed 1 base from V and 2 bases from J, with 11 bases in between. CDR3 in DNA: TGTGCCAGCAGTGAAGTGGCGGCCAGCAACACCGGGGAGCTGTTTTTT. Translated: CASSEVAASNTGELFF.

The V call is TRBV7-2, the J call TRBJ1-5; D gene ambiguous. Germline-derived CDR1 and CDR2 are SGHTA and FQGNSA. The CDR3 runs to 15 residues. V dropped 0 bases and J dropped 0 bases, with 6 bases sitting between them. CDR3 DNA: TGTGCCAGCAGCTTAGCCCTCCGTAGCAATCAGCCCCAGCATTTT. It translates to CASSLALRSNQPQHF.

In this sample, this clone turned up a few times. DNA for the CDR3: TGCGCCAGCAGAGGGGCCGGCACCGGGGAGCTGTTTTTT. Its protein product is CASRGAGTGELFF. The chain joins TRBV4-3 to TRBJ2-2, with a tentative D call TRBD1 (5 bases). V was cut by 6 bases and J by 4 bases, with 9 bases left in between. This CDR3 is built from 13 residues. Per germline, CDR1 LGHNA and CDR2 YSLEER.

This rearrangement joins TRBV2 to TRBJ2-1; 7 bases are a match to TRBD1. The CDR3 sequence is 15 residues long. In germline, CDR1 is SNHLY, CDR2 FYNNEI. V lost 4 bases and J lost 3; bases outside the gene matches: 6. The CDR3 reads CASSAEQGFYNEQFF. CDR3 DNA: TGTGCCAGCAGTGCGGAACAGGGGTTCTACAATGAGCAGTTCTTC.

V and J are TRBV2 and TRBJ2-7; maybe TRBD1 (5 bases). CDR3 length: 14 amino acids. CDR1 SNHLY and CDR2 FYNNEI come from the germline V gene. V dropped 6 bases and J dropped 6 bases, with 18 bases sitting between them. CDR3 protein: CASRLTGNFGEQYV. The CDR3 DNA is TGTGCCAGCAGATTAACAGGTAATTTCGGCGAGCAGTACGTC.

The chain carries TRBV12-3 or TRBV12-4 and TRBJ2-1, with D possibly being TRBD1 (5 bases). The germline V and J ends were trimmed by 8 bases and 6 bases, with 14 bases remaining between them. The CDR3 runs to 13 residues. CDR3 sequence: CASSPNQGNEQFF. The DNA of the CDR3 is TGTGCCAGCTCTCCCAACCAGGGCAATGAGCAGTTCTTC.

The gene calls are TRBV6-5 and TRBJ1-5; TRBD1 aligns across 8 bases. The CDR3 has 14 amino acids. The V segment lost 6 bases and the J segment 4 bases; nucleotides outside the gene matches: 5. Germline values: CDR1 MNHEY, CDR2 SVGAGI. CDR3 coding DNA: TGTGCCAGCAGCTCAAGACAGGGGAATCAGCCCCAGCATTTT. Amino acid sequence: CASSSRQGNQPQHF.

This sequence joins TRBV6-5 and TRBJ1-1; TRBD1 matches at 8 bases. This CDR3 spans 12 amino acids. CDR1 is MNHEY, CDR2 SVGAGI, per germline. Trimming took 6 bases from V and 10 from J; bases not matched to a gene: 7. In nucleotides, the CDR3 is TGTGCCAGCAGAACGGGACAGGTGAGAGCTTTCTTT. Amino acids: CASRTGQVRAFF.

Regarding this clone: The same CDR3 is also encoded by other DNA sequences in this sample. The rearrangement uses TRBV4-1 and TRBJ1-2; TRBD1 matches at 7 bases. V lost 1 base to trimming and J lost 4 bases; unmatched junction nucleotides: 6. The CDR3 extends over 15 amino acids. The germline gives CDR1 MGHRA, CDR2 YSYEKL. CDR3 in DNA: TGCGCCAGCAGCCAAGCCCCGGGACAGAGCTATGGCTACACCTTC. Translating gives CASSQAPGQSYGYTF.

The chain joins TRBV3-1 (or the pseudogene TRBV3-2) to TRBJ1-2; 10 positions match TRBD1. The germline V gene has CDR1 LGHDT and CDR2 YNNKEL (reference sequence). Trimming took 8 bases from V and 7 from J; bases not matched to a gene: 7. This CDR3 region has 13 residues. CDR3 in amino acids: CASVDRGNFGYTF. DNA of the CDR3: TGTGCCAGCGTGGACAGGGGGAATTTTGGCTACACCTTC.

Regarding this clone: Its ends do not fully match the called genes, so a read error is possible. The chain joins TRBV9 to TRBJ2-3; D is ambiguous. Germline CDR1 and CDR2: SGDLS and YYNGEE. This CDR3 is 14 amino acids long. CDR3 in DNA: TGTGCCAGCACCGTAGGCCTATCCCCCCGTACGCAGTATTTT. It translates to CASTVGLSPRTQYF.

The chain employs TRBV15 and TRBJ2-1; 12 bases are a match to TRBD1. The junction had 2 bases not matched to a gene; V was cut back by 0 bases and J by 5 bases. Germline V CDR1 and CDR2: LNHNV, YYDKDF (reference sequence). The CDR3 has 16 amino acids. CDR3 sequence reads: CATSREWDRGHNEQFF. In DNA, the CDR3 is TGTGCCACCAGCAGAGAATGGGACAGGGGGCACAATGAGCAGTTCTTC.

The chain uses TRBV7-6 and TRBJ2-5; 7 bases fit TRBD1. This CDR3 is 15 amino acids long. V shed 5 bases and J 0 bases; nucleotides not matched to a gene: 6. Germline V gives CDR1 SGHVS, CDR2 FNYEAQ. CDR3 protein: CASSQTGHHQETQYF. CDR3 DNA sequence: TGTGCCAGCAGCCAGACAGGGCACCACCAAGAGACCCAGTACTTC.

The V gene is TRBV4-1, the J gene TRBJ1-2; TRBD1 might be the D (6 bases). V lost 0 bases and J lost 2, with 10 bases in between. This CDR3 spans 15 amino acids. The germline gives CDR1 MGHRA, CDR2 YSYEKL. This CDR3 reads CASSQDPTGNYGYTF. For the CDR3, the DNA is TGCGCCAGCAGCCAAGACCCGACAGGAAACTATGGCTACACCTTC.

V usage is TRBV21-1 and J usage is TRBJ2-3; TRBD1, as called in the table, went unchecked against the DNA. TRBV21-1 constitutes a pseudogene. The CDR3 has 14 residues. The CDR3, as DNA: TGTGCCAGGCCAGGCAGGGCGGACACAGATACGCAGTATTTT. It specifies CARPGRADTDTQYF.

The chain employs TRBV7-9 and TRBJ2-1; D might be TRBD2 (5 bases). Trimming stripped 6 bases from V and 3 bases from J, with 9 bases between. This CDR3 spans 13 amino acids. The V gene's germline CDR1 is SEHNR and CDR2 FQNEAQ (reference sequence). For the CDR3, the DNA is TGTGCCAGCAGACTAGGGATCTACAATGAGCAGTTCTTC. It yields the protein CASRLGIYNEQFF.

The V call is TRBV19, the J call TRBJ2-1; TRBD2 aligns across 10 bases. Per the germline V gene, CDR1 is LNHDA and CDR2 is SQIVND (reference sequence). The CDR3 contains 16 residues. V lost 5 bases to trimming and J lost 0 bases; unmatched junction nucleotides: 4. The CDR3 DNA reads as TGTGCCAGTAGTCTCATAGCGGGGGGCTCCTACAATGAGCAGTTCTTC. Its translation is CASSLIAGGSYNEQFF. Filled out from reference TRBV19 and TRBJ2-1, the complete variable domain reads DGGITQSPKYLFRKEGQNVTLSCEQNLNHDAMYWYRQDPGQGLRLIYYSQIVNDFQKGDIAEGYSVSREKKESFPLTVTSAQKNPTAFYLCASSLIAGGSYNEQFFGPGTRLTVL.

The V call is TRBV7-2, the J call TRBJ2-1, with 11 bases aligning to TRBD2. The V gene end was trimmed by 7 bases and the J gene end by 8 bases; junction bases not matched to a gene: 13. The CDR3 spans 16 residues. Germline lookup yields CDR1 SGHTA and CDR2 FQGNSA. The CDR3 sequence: CASTTNPLAGGYEQFF. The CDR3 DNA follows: TGTGCCAGCACTACTAACCCCCTAGCGGGAGGTTATGAGCAGTTCTTC.

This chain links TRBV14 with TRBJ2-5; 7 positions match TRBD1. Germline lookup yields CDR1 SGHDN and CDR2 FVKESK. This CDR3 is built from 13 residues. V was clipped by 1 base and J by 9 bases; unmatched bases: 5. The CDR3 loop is CASSQGRGWPQYF. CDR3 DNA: TGTGCCAGCAGCCAAGGCAGGGGGTGGCCCCAGTACTTC.

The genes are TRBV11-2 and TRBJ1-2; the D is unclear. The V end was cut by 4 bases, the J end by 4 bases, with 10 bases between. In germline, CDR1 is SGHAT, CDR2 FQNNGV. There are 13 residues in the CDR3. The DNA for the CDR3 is TGTGCCAGCAGCTCCGGAGGGAGCTATGGCTACACCTTC. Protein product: CASSSGGSYGYTF.

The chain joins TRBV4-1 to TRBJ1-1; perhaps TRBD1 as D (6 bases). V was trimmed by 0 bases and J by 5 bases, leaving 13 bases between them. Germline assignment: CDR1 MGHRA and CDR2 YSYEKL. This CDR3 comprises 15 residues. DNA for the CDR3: TGCGCCAGCAGCCAAGATAACAGGGTAAGGACTGAAGCTTTCTTT. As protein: CASSQDNRVRTEAFF.

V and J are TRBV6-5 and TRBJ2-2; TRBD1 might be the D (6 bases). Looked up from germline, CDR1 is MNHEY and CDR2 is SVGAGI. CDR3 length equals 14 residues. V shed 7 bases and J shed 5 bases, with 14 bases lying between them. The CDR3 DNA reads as TGTGCCAGCATCCTTACAGGGCCAACCGGGGAGCTGTTTTTT. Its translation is CASILTGPTGELFF.

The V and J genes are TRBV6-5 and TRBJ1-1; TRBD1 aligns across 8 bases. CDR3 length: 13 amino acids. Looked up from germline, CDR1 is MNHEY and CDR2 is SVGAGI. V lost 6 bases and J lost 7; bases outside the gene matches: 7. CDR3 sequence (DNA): TGTGCCAGCAGCTACGACAGGGGTTATGAAGCTTTCTTT. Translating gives CASSYDRGYEAFF.